The rows below give T cell receptor beta chains drawn from one sample of a study of human T cells and chemical hapten exposure. Each CDR3 protein gets one entry after TCRdb re-called the RACE reads with MiXCR. This sample yields 180,000 or so distinct CDR3 sequences, of which approximately 15% are seen a single time; approximately 1.5% belongs to the top ten. Sequences were derived from whole blood, sampled in connection with sensitization to the hapten diphenylcyclopropenone (DPC). These receptors came from a woman aged 25-40 years with alopecia areata. Some clones in this sample may be carry-over from other donors' samples. Each CDR3 is given with its conserved first and last residue. Each record gives: V gene, clone size, J gene, D gene, CDR3 DNA, CDR3 protein. A D gene is named only where the DNA matches it firmly. Clone size is given for some rows only: seen once, a few or many times, or a class if the clone is expanded.

V: TRBV6-2/TRBV6-3
size: -
J: TRBJ1-2
D: TRBD1
DNA: TGTGCCAGCAGTTACTCGACCGGACAGGGGGAACGTTATGGCTACACCTTC
CDR3: CASSYSTGQGERYGYTF

V: TRBV7-6
size: -
J: TRBJ1-1
D: TRBD1
DNA: TGTGCCAGCAGCGAGTACAGGGGGCAGAAAGCTTTCTTT
CDR3: CASSEYRGQKAFF

V: TRBV3-1
size: few
J: TRBJ1-1
D: -
DNA: TGTGCCAGCAGCCCCTCCGACAGCTACCACACTGAAGCTTTCTTT
CDR3: CASSPSDSYHTEAFF

V: TRBV28
size: once
J: TRBJ2-3
D: TRBD2
DNA: TGTGCCAGCAGTCGGACTAGCGGGAGTTCAGATACGCAGTATTTT
CDR3: CASSRTSGSSDTQYF

V: TRBV7-2
size: -
J: TRBJ2-3
D: -
DNA: TGTGCCAGCAGCTTGCAGCCCCGGGCAGATACGCAGTATTTT
CDR3: CASSLQPRADTQYF

V: TRBV11-3
size: few
J: TRBJ2-7
D: -
DNA: TGTGCCAGCAGCTTAGGTCAACAGGGTTGGGTAACCTACGAGCAGTACTTC
CDR3: CASSLGQQGWVTYEQYF

V: TRBV7-2
size: many
J: TRBJ2-5
D: -
DNA: TGTGCCAGCAGCCAAGGGGCAGGGAATGGGGAGACCCAGTACTTC
CDR3: CASSQGAGNGETQYF

V: TRBV11-1
size: few
J: TRBJ2-7
D: -
DNA: TGTGCCAGCAGCCCAGGAGTGGGGCAGGGGCCTACCTACGAGCAGTACTTC
CDR3: CASSPGVGQGPTYEQYF

V: TRBV6-2/TRBV6-3
size: -
J: TRBJ2-7
D: -
DNA: TGTGCCAGCAGTTATCAACCGGGCCCTCACTCCTACGAGCAGTACTTC
CDR3: CASSYQPGPHSYEQYF

V: TRBV10-2
size: -
J: TRBJ2-3
D: TRBD1
DNA: TGCGCCAGCAGTGGGGTTCCGGGACAGAGCACAGATACGCAGTATTTT
CDR3: CASSGVPGQSTDTQYF

V: TRBV29-1
size: -
J: TRBJ2-3
D: -
DNA: TGCAGCGTTGAATCCCCTAGCGCTGATACGCAGTATTTT
CDR3: CSVESPSADTQYF

V: TRBV11-2
size: few
J: TRBJ2-7
D: TRBD2
DNA: TGTGCCAGCAGCTTAGATGCGGGAGTAACGGTAGCCGAGCAGTACTTC
CDR3: CASSLDAGVTVAEQYF

V: TRBV21-1
size: -
J: TRBJ1-1
D: -
DNA: TGTGCCAGCATCCCAAGGCGGGTCACTGAAGCTTTCTTT
CDR3: CASIPRRVTEAFF

V: TRBV28
size: few
J: TRBJ1-2
D: -
DNA: TGTGCCAGCAGTTTTTCTGATGGCTACACCTTC
CDR3: CASSFSDGYTF

V: TRBV19
size: many
J: TRBJ2-7
D: -
DNA: TGTGCCAGTAGTATCAATCGGGGCTACGAGCAGTACTTC
CDR3: CASSINRGYEQYF

V: TRBV20-1
size: many
J: TRBJ2-1
D: -
DNA: TGCAGTGCCCTCCACTCGGATGCGAAAATCCCCTACAATGAGCAGTTCTTC
CDR3: CSALHSDAKIPYNEQFF

V: TRBV6-2/TRBV6-3
size: few
J: TRBJ1-1
D: -
DNA: TGTGCCAGCATCGGCCGGGGCTGGAGGACTGAAGCTTTCTTT
CDR3: CASIGRGWRTEAFF

V: TRBV11-3
size: few
J: TRBJ2-1
D: -
DNA: TGTGCCAGCAGCTTAGATCCTTCGGGGAAACGCAATGAGCAGTTCTTC
CDR3: CASSLDPSGKRNEQFF

V: TRBV20-1
size: few
J: TRBJ2-5
D: -
DNA: TGCAGTGCTAGAGACGTGCTAGCTCAAGAGACCCAGTACTTC
CDR3: CSARDVLAQETQYF

V: TRBV12-3/TRBV12-4
size: -
J: TRBJ1-3
D: -
DNA: TGTGCCAGCAGTTTCAGTCTTCCGGTAGATGGAAACACCATATATTTT
CDR3: CASSFSLPVDGNTIYF

V: TRBV20-1
size: many
J: TRBJ2-3
D: TRBD2
DNA: TGCAGTGCTAGAGGGCGGGGAGGGTACGATACGCAGTATTTT
CDR3: CSARGRGGYDTQYF

V: TRBV12-3/TRBV12-4
size: many
J: TRBJ2-3
D: -
DNA: TGTGCCAGCAGTTTAGGGGGACCGCAGTATTTT
CDR3: CASSLGGPQYF

V: TRBV27
size: many
J: TRBJ2-3
D: -
DNA: TGTGCCAGCAGTTTAGACGGAGGTAGCACAGATACGCAGTATTTT
CDR3: CASSLDGGSTDTQYF

V: TRBV29-1
size: many
J: TRBJ2-1
D: TRBD2
DNA: TGCAGCGGTAGCGGGAGGCCGGGTTATGAGCAGTTCTTC
CDR3: CSGSGRPGYEQFF

V: TRBV18
size: many
J: TRBJ1-6
D: -
DNA: TGTGCCAGCTCACCACAGAGCTCCTATAATTCACCCCTCCACTTT
CDR3: CASSPQSSYNSPLHF

V: TRBV5-1
size: -
J: TRBJ2-1
D: -
DNA: TGCGCCAGCGCGTCGGCGAATGAGCAGTTCTTC
CDR3: CASASANEQFF

V: TRBV12-3/TRBV12-4
size: many
J: TRBJ1-5
D: -
DNA: TGTGCCAGCAGCGCGGCGGGGGCGGGGCAGCCCCAGCATTTT
CDR3: CASSAAGAGQPQHF

V: TRBV7-9
size: many
J: TRBJ1-1
D: -
DNA: TGTGCCAGCAGCCCGGGGGCGCTGAACACTGAAGCTTTCTTT
CDR3: CASSPGALNTEAFF

V: TRBV6-5
size: few
J: TRBJ1-1
D: TRBD1
DNA: TGTGCCAGCAGTTTATCAGGGGGGGGCACTGAAGCTTTCTTT
CDR3: CASSLSGGGTEAFF

V: TRBV6-1
size: few
J: TRBJ1-5
D: TRBD1
DNA: TGTGCCAGCAGTGTTCCCCCCGGAGGGACAGGGGGCAGACTTGGCAATCAGCCCCAGCATTTT
CDR3: CASSVPPGGTGGRLGNQPQHF

V: TRBV6-5
size: few
J: TRBJ2-5
D: -
DNA: TGTGCCAGCACCCCCCCGGCAGGAGAAGAGACCCAGTACTTC
CDR3: CASTPPAGEETQYF

V: TRBV7-2
size: -
J: TRBJ2-1
D: -
DNA: TGTGCCAGCAGCTTTAGCCGTGAAGAGCAGTTCTTC
CDR3: CASSFSREEQFF

V: TRBV27
size: few
J: TRBJ2-7
D: TRBD1
DNA: TGTGCCAGCAGCCCGCTGCCGGGACAGGCCCCATCCTACGAGCAGTACTTC
CDR3: CASSPLPGQAPSYEQYF

V: TRBV6-1
size: -
J: TRBJ2-5
D: -
DNA: TGTGCCAGCAGTGACCAAACAGAGTACCAAGAGACCCAGTACTTC
CDR3: CASSDQTEYQETQYF

V: TRBV7-8
size: many
J: TRBJ2-1
D: TRBD1
DNA: TGTGCCAGCAGCCACCCGGAAAGGGACAGGGTACTCTTC
CDR3: CASSHPERDRVLF

V: TRBV20-1
size: -
J: TRBJ2-2
D: -
DNA: TGCAGTGCTAGAACAGCGACGGTCGGCACCGGGGAGCTGTTTTTT
CDR3: CSARTATVGTGELFF

V: TRBV12-3/TRBV12-4
size: many
J: TRBJ1-2
D: TRBD1
DNA: TGTGCCAGCAGCCTCGACAGGGCAGGCAACTATGGCTACACCTTC
CDR3: CASSLDRAGNYGYTF

V: TRBV6-5
size: -
J: TRBJ2-2
D: TRBD2
DNA: TGTGCCAGCTTCAAGCGGGGAAACACCGGGGAGCTGTTTTTT
CDR3: CASFKRGNTGELFF

V: TRBV4-3
size: -
J: TRBJ1-6
D: TRBD1
DNA: TGCGCCAGCAGCCTAGACAGGGGTTCCTCACCCCTCCACTTT
CDR3: CASSLDRGSSPLHF

V: TRBV6-5
size: few
J: TRBJ1-4
D: -
DNA: TGTGCCAGCAGTCCTGGACAGACCGGATTTGAAAAACTGTTTTTT
CDR3: CASSPGQTGFEKLFF

V: TRBV7-2
size: few
J: TRBJ2-5
D: -
DNA: TGTGCCAGCAGCCGACAGGTCCAAGAGACCCAGTACTTC
CDR3: CASSRQVQETQYF

V: TRBV28
size: many
J: TRBJ2-1
D: TRBD2
DNA: TGTGCCAGCAGTTCGAGCGGGAGGGCAGTCAATGAGCAGTTCTTC
CDR3: CASSSSGRAVNEQFF

V: TRBV29-1
size: many
J: TRBJ1-2
D: -
DNA: TGCAGCGTTGAAGATCAGGATGATGGCTACACCTTC
CDR3: CSVEDQDDGYTF

V: TRBV27
size: few
J: TRBJ2-3
D: -
DNA: TGTGCCAGCAGTCCAAGAATGGGACCGCGTCCGCAGTATTTT
CDR3: CASSPRMGPRPQYF

V: TRBV5-4
size: few
J: TRBJ1-1
D: -
DNA: TGTGCCAGCAGCTTGTTCACCGGAGGAACTGAAGCTTTCTTT
CDR3: CASSLFTGGTEAFF

V: TRBV29-1
size: few
J: TRBJ2-1
D: TRBD2
DNA: TGCAGCGCCCCTGAAGGGACGGTAGGCGGGAGGAGCTCCTACAATGAGCAGTTCTTC
CDR3: CSAPEGTVGGRSSYNEQFF

V: TRBV7-9
size: -
J: TRBJ2-7
D: -
DNA: TGTGCCAGCAGCTTAGGGGATATCCCGAGCTACGAGCAGTACTTC
CDR3: CASSLGDIPSYEQYF